This T cell receptor (beta chain) was obtained from a study of cytomegalovirus exposure and HLA in healthy donors. Overall study context: Caucasian-associated ancestry cluster membership applied to approximately 81% of around 400 genotyped donors.

The PCR made use of 60 Vbeta and 13 Jbeta primers. Clones were sequenced by immunoSEQ multiplex PCR, and TCRdb holds only the in-frame ones, with some missing. This sample yields roughly 200,000 clones, of which 80% are seen a single time; about 0.64% belongs to the top ten. This clone has just a few counts. CDR1 SGHDT and CDR2 YYEEEE come from the germline V gene. There are 16 residues in the CDR3. V shed 3 bases and J 8 bases; nucleotides not matched to a gene: 14. Sequences were obtained from PBMCs. The clonotype originates from a boy aged 5 to 17 in good health and CMV-seronegative. The V gene is TRBV5-6, the J gene TRBJ2-1; 7 nucleotides line up with TRBD2. In DNA form, the CDR3 reads TGTGCCAGCAGCTATTTAAGGACTAGGTCATACGATGAGCAGTTCTTC. It encodes CASSYLRTRSYDEQFF.